Here is one TCR beta chain with its context. Its antigen remains unidentified. PCR involved 60 Vbeta and 13 Jbeta primers. Data came from immunoSEQ multiplex PCR; TCRdb stores just in-frame clones and leaves some out. The table records over 120,000 clones, over 75% of them present only once. The sample comes from a study of cytomegalovirus exposure and HLA in healthy donors. Study-level results: TCR beta chains numbering under 200 were designated cytomegalovirus-associated.

Germline V gene lookup returns CDR1 SGHNT and CDR2 YYREEE (reference sequence). The CDR3 loop spans 12 amino acids. The junction had 6 bases not matched to a gene; V was cut back by 5 bases and J by 7 bases. The sample was PBMCs. This clonotype was obtained from a woman in her 30s in good health and CMV-seronegative. This chain links TRBV5-4 with TRBJ2-7; 7 positions agree with TRBD2. CDR3 DNA: TGTGCCAGCAGTTCAGGACTAGGTGAGCAGTACTTC. Protein sequence: CASSSGLGEQYF.